Shown below are 9 T cell receptor beta chains from a single sample sequenced in a study of human T cells and chemical hapten exposure. The sample's time point: patch test 1, 2 weeks after DPC sensitization. Treatment: therapeutic diphenylcyclopropenone sensitization with weekly scalp DPC. MiXCR, applied by TCRdb to the RACE reads, yields one record per CDR3 protein. Among 75,000 to 100,000 distinct CDR3 sequences listed, roughly 12% were seen once. The source was whole blood, collected in connection with sensitization to the hapten diphenylcyclopropenone (DPC). These receptor sequences come from a woman between 35 and 50 years old with alopecia areata. Some clones in this sample may be carry-over from other donors' samples.

V is TRBV6-2 or TRBV6-3 and J is TRBJ2-7, with D perhaps matching TRBD1 (5 bases). The germline V gene encodes CDR1 MNHEY and CDR2 SVGEGT. Trimming cost V 0 bases and J 6 bases, with 15 bases left between them. The CDR3 totals 15 residues. The CDR3 bases are TGTGCCAGCAGTTACTCGCTTAGGGGTAGGAGCGAGCAGTACTTC. Amino acid sequence: CASSYSLRGRSEQYF.

This clonotype was counted between two and nine times. The rearrangement uses TRBV19 and TRBJ1-5; the D is unclear. The V gene's germline CDR1 is LNHDA and CDR2 SQIVND (reference sequence). Trimming shortened V by 4 bases and J by 1 base, and 11 bases separated the two germline ends. The CDR3 sequence is 15 residues long. This CDR3 reads CASSREPLSNQPQHF. The CDR3 nucleotides are TGTGCCAGTAGTAGGGAGCCCCTGAGCAATCAGCCCCAGCATTTT.

The rearrangement joins TRBV7-2 to TRBJ2-5; D gene ambiguous. The CDR3 has 14 amino acids. V was shortened by 5 bases and J by 2 bases, with 12 bases between the two germline ends. The germline V gene has CDR1 SGHTA and CDR2 FQGNSA. CDR3 sequence reads: CASSLEISQETQYF. CDR3 DNA: TGTGCCAGCAGCCTGGAAATTTCTCAAGAGACCCAGTACTTC. Full variable domain (rest looked up from reference TRBV7-2 and TRBJ2-5): GAGVSQSPSNKVTEKGKDVELRCDPISGHTALYWYRQSLGQGLEFLIYFQGNSAPDKSGLPSDRFSAERTGGSVSTLTIQRTQQEDSAVYLCASSLEISQETQYFGPGTRLLVL.

This clonotype turned up a few times. V and J are TRBV28 and TRBJ1-1; D remains ambiguous. The CDR3 runs 11 residues. The ends were cut back, 9 bases at V and 7 bases at J, with 12 bases in the middle. Germline values: CDR1 MDHEN, CDR2 SYDVKM. This CDR3 is CARLATNEAFF. CDR3 nucleotides: TGTGCCAGGCTAGCCACGAATGAAGCTTTCTTT.

Only a few counts were recorded for this clonotype. The chain joins TRBV10-3 to TRBJ2-3, with 9 bases lining up with TRBD2. CDR3 size: 15 residues. CDR1 is ENHRY and CDR2 is SYGVKD in the germline V gene. The V and J ends lost 7 bases and 6 bases, in that order; junction bases with no gene match: 11. For the CDR3, the DNA is TGTGCCATCAATGAAGGCGGGAGGGCCCCGGATACGCAGTATTTT. This translates into CAINEGGRAPDTQYF.

Ten or more counts support this clonotype. The gene calls are TRBV7-6 and TRBJ2-4, with no clear D. V dropped 5 bases and J dropped 9 bases, with 14 bases sitting between them. Germline loops: CDR1 SGHVS, CDR2 FNYEAQ. The CDR3 loop spans 13 amino acids. The CDR3 spells CASSAQESSIQYF. In nucleotides, the CDR3 is TGTGCCAGCAGCGCCCAGGAGTCTAGCATTCAGTACTTC.

This clonotype has at least ten counts. DNA for the CDR3: TGTGCCAGCTCACCCGTGGGCAGGGGAAATGAGCAGTTCTTC. Translation: CASSPVGRGNEQFF. The chain has TRBV18 and TRBJ2-1, with a tentative D call TRBD1 (6 bases). The CDR3 is 14 residues long. Germline V gene lookup returns CDR1 KGHSH and CDR2 LQKENI. The V and J ends lost 3 bases and 7 bases respectively, with 13 bases between them.

This rearrangement joins TRBV20-1 to TRBJ2-1; D not certain. V lost 2 bases and J lost 6, with 17 bases in between. This CDR3 contains 15 residues. Germline V gives CDR1 DFQATT, CDR2 SNEGSKA (reference sequence). The CDR3 spells CSARSSRVPINEQFF. The CDR3 nucleotides are TGCAGTGCTAGAAGTTCCCGGGTCCCAATCAATGAGCAGTTCTTC.

This clonotype was picked up a small number of times. The chain has TRBV6-5 and TRBJ2-7; D unclear. Germline V CDR1 and CDR2: MNHEY, SVGAGI. V was pared by 2 bases and J by 0 bases, with 17 bases between. The CDR3 sequence is 17 residues long. The CDR3 here is CASSYDSPPRSSYEQYF. The CDR3 bases are TGTGCCAGCAGTTACGATTCACCACCTAGGAGCTCCTACGAGCAGTACTTC.